The 4 T cell receptor beta chains given below trace back to one sample, sequenced in a study of T-cell reconstitution after alpha-beta-depleted transplantation in children. The authors prepared the TCRbeta library with unique molecular identifiers. TCRdb recomputed calls from the PCR reads with MiXCR, one row per CDR3 protein. The table has over 550,000 distinct CDR3 sequences, roughly a tenth seen once. The starting material was PBMCs from the stem cell graft donor, obtained from the stem cell graft. Receptor source: a human donor who donated a stem cell graft to a child with acute myeloid leukemia.

Here the CDR3 reads CASMNYYEQYF. Written as DNA, the CDR3 is TGTGCCAGCATGAATTACTACGAGCAGTACTTC. This chain links TRBV28 with TRBJ2-7; D gene uncertain. Germline-derived CDR1 and CDR2 are MDHEN and SYDVKM. This CDR3 is 11 amino acids long. V was trimmed by 7 bases and J by 3 bases, leaving 7 bases between them.

This clonotype was detected only a few times. V and J are TRBV15 and TRBJ2-7, with unresolved D. There are 17 residues in the CDR3. Germline lookup yields CDR1 LNHNV and CDR2 YYDKDF (reference sequence). Trimming took 8 bases from V and 7 from J, leaving 30 bases between them. The CDR3 DNA sequence: TGTGCCACCCATAGCTTACTAACCCGTCCCGATCATGGTGAGCAGTACTTC. It is translated as CATHSLLTRPDHGEQYF.

This clonotype was counted between two and nine times. This sequence joins TRBV30 and TRBJ1-3; no clear D. The length of the CDR3 is 14 residues. Germline assignment: CDR1 GTSNPN and CDR2 SVGIG (reference sequence). V lost 3 bases and J 0 bases, leaving 9 bases between the germline ends. CDR3 coding DNA: TGTGCCTGGAGCTCCGGCGGCTCTGGAAACACCATATATTTT. Protein: CAWSSGGSGNTIYF.

CDR3 coding DNA: TGTGCCTGGAGTACCCTAGCGGGAGGCATCACCTCCTACGAGCAGTACTTC. Its translation: CAWSTLAGGITSYEQYF. The V and J genes are TRBV30 and TRBJ2-7, with 11 bases identical to TRBD2. Trimming removed 2 bases from V and 0 bases from J; junction bases left unmatched: 9. In germline, CDR1 is GTSNPN, CDR2 SVGIG (reference sequence). CDR3 size: 17 residues.